This TCR beta chain was sequenced in a study of OX40 agonist ivuxolimab in advanced cancers. General study findings and limits: Averaging showed that CD8+ T cells had more expanded clones than CD4+ did. At 0.1-3.0 mg/kg, partial responders had clonal expansion among the lowest observed. The specificity for antigen of the expanded peripheral T cells was not determined.

Points on this clone: What it binds is not known.

The CDR3 loop spans 12 amino acids. Trimming removed 6 bases from V and 3 bases from J, with 12 bases in between. The germline V gene has CDR1 SQVTM and CDR2 ANQGSEA. This table comes from immunoSEQ multiplex PCR, and its TCRdb copy is limited to in-frame clones, with some not included. Of under 95,000 clones listed, around 84% were seen once; the top ten hold about a sixth. This rearrangement joins TRBV29-1 to TRBJ2-7; D is ambiguous. The starting material was CD4+ or CD8+ T cells sorted from blood, obtained in a trial of the OX40 agonist ivuxolimab. The sequence was obtained from an adult with an advanced solid tumor such as melanoma, head and neck, liver or kidney cancer. DNA of the CDR3: TGCAGCGTCGCGCTAGAAAACTACGAGCAGTACTTC. It translates to CSVALENYEQYF.